Below are 26 T cell receptor beta chains sequenced from a single sample in a study of blood T cell repertoires in COVID-19. The data were produced by immunoSEQ multiplex PCR, yet TCRdb's version contains in-frame clones alone and is incomplete. This table holds 110,000 or so clones, over 75% found once. The sample comprised peripheral blood. All receptors derive from a woman in her forties or fifties with acute or convalescent COVID-19.

This CDR3 reads CASRPPRGIHYEQYF. The CDR3 bases are TGTGCCAGCAGACCTCCGAGAGGGATTCACTACGAGCAGTACTTC. The V call is TRBV27, the J call TRBJ2-7, with D possibly TRBD2 on 5 matching bases. The CDR3 extends over 15 amino acids. Looked up from germline, CDR1 is MNHEY and CDR2 is SMNVEV (reference sequence). V lost 6 bases to trimming and J lost 3 bases, with 18 bases between them.

The chain joins TRBV5-1 to TRBJ1-1; the D is unclear. This CDR3 has 13 amino acids. The V and J ends lost 0 bases and 5 bases respectively, with 8 bases between them. The germline CDR1 and CDR2 sequences are SGHRS and YFSETQ. CDR3 sequence reads: CASSLDGGTEAFF. CDR3 nucleotide sequence: TGCGCCAGCAGCTTGGATGGAGGTACTGAAGCTTTCTTT.

The chain is built from TRBV28 and TRBJ1-5, with D unclear. This CDR3 region has 14 residues. V lost 4 bases and J lost 5, with 12 bases in between. In germline, CDR1 is MDHEN, CDR2 SYDVKM. The CDR3 loop is CASSSSGEYQPQHF. CDR3 nucleotides: TGTGCCAGCAGTTCTTCCGGGGAGTATCAGCCCCAGCATTTT.

V and J are TRBV6-1 and TRBJ1-2, with 9 bases lining up with TRBD1. This CDR3 comprises 15 residues. Germline CDR1 and CDR2: MNHNS and SASEGT. With 6 bases clipped from V and 4 bases from J, the junction kept 9 bases outside the gene matches. CDR3 residues: CASSAWTGAGYGYTF. CDR3 nucleotides: TGTGCCAGCAGCGCTTGGACAGGGGCCGGCTATGGCTACACCTTC.

The V gene is TRBV19, the J gene TRBJ2-3, with D maybe TRBD2 (7 bases). In germline, CDR1 is LNHDA, CDR2 SQIVND (reference sequence). V was pared by 9 bases and J by 0 bases, with 22 bases between. The CDR3 has 17 residues. Here the CDR3 reads CASHPTGGGASTDTQYF. As DNA, the CDR3 is TGTGCCAGCCACCCAACGGGGGGCGGGGCTAGCACAGATACGCAGTATTTT. The full variable domain, completed using reference TRBV19 and TRBJ2-3, is DGGITQSPKYLFRKEGQNVTLSCEQNLNHDAMYWYRQDPGQGLRLIYYSQIVNDFQKGDIAEGYSVSREKKESFPLTVTSAQKNPTAFYLCASHPTGGGASTDTQYFGPGTRLTVL.

V gene TRBV3-1 (or the pseudogene TRBV3-2) combines with J gene TRBJ1-2, with 9 positions matching TRBD1. This CDR3 region has 18 residues. J gave up 4 bases and V 4 bases, and 16 bases lay outside the gene matches. CDR1 is LGHDT, CDR2 YNNKEL, per germline (reference sequence). The CDR3 sequence: CASSPTTGQGGPSYGYTF. The CDR3 nucleotides read TGTGCCAGCAGCCCCACAACGGGACAGGGAGGTCCTAGCTATGGCTACACCTTC.

The sample holds a few counts of this clone. The chain carries TRBV5-8 and TRBJ1-2; 9 positions match TRBD1. Trimming took 1 base from V and 0 from J; bases not matched to a gene: 1. The V gene's germline CDR1 is SGHTS and CDR2 YDEGEE. The CDR3 consists of 15 residues. The CDR3 here is CASSLRTGANYGYTF. DNA of the CDR3: TGTGCCAGCAGCTTGAGGACAGGGGCTAACTATGGCTACACCTTC.

This chain connects TRBV15 to TRBJ1-1; D may be TRBD1 (6 bases). V gave up 0 bases and J gave up 5 bases, with 16 bases separating them. CDR1 is LNHNV, CDR2 YYDKDF, per germline (reference sequence). CDR3 length: 16 amino acids. CDR3 nucleotide sequence: TGTGCCACCAGCAGAGATTGGTCGGGGGGCCTAACTGAAGCTTTCTTT. Encoded protein: CATSRDWSGGLTEAFF.

This sequence joins TRBV7-8 and TRBJ2-2; 9 positions agree with TRBD2. V shed 3 bases, J shed 7 bases, and the junction held 9 bases outside the gene matches. The CDR3 runs 16 residues. Germline-derived CDR1 and CDR2 are SGHVS and FQNEAQ. The CDR3 region is CASSFGGGASSGELFF. CDR3 coding DNA: TGTGCCAGCAGCTTCGGCGGGGGGGCCTCAAGCGGGGAGCTGTTTTTT.

The chain employs TRBV5-6 and TRBJ1-1; possibly TRBD1 for D (6 bases). Trimming shortened V by 5 bases and J by 1 base, and 15 bases separated the two germline ends. The CDR3 sequence is 15 residues long. Germline assignment: CDR1 SGHDT and CDR2 YYEEEE. CDR3 in amino acids: CASSFTGMGNTEAFF. The CDR3 nucleotides read TGTGCCAGCAGTTTCACAGGGATGGGGAACACTGAAGCTTTCTTT.

The chain is built from TRBV19 and TRBJ1-6; the D is unclear. This CDR3 comprises 16 residues. V was trimmed by 11 bases and J by 6 bases, leaving 23 bases between them. CDR1 is LNHDA, CDR2 SQIVND, per germline (reference sequence). This CDR3 is CASQEFLPGGNSPLHF. The CDR3 DNA follows: TGTGCCTCCCAGGAGTTTCTTCCCGGAGGTAATTCACCCCTCCACTTT.

The chain uses TRBV5-6 and TRBJ2-7; D is possibly TRBD1 (6 bases). The CDR3 has 14 amino acids. The germline V gene encodes CDR1 SGHDT and CDR2 YYEEEE. Trimming left V 7 bases short and J 2 bases short, with 16 bases between. The CDR3 nucleotides read TGTGCCAGCTCCCCGTTGGACAGAGCCTACGAGCAGTACTTC. Translating it yields CASSPLDRAYEQYF.

The CDR3 coding sequence is TGTGCCAGCAGCCCCGACAGCGGGGCTAACCCTGCAGATACGCAGTATTTT. Protein: CASSPDSGANPADTQYF. The V gene is TRBV7-3, the J gene TRBJ2-3; 7 positions agree with TRBD2. The CDR3 contains 17 residues. CDR1 SGHTA and CDR2 FQGTGA come from the germline V gene. Unmatched junction bases numbered 15, after V lost 5 bases and J lost 4 bases.

The rearrangement uses TRBV5-1 and TRBJ1-5; D is perhaps TRBD1 (6 bases). CDR3 length: 17 residues. V was trimmed by 0 bases and J by 4 bases, leaving 17 bases between them. Germline CDR1 SGHRS, CDR2 YFSETQ. This chain's CDR3 is CASSLGGSSQGNQPQHF. The CDR3 nucleotides read TGCGCCAGCAGCTTGGGCGGGTCCTCCCAGGGGAATCAGCCCCAGCATTTT.

The V call is TRBV5-6, the J call TRBJ2-7, with D possibly matching TRBD1 (5 bases). The CDR3 covers 13 residues. In germline, CDR1 is SGHDT, CDR2 YYEEEE. Trimming stripped 0 bases from V and 3 bases from J, with 7 bases between. CDR3 region: CASSLGQLYEQYF. DNA for the CDR3: TGTGCCAGCAGCTTGGGACAGCTCTACGAGCAGTACTTC.

The chain joins TRBV4-2 to TRBJ1-2; 7 bases are shared with TRBD1. CDR1 is LGHNA and CDR2 is YNFKEQ in the germline V gene. The V segment lost 1 base and the J segment 2 bases; nucleotides outside the gene matches: 16. This CDR3 comprises 19 residues. The CDR3 loop is CASSQAGGIGTVKNYGYTF. The CDR3 coding sequence is TGTGCCAGCAGCCAAGCTGGGGGCATAGGGACAGTTAAAAACTATGGCTACACCTTC.

The V and J genes are TRBV4-1 and TRBJ1-3; 11 bases line up with TRBD1. CDR1 and CDR2 from the germline V gene are MGHRA and YSYEKL. The CDR3 totals 21 residues. V was clipped by 0 bases and J by 1 base; unmatched bases: 14. CDR3 amino acids: CASSQDARYGGQGASGNTIYF. CDR3 in DNA: TGCGCCAGCAGCCAAGATGCTAGGTATGGAGGACAGGGGGCTTCTGGAAACACCATATATTTT.

V gene TRBV19 combines with J gene TRBJ2-7, with TRBD1 matching over 10 bases. The J segment lost 1 base and the V segment lost 5 bases, leaving 5 bases of the junction unmatched. CDR1 LNHDA and CDR2 SQIVND come from the germline V gene (reference sequence). The CDR3 consists of 15 residues. The chain's CDR3 is CASSGPGQGSYEQYF. The CDR3, as DNA: TGTGCCAGTAGTGGTCCGGGACAGGGGTCCTACGAGCAGTACTTC.

The chain has TRBV7-7 and TRBJ2-3; the match to TRBD1 covers 9 bases. Germline-derived CDR1 and CDR2 are SSHAT and FNYEAQ (reference sequence). V gave up 5 bases and J gave up 5 bases; unmatched junction bases: 5. The length of the CDR3 is 14 residues. The CDR3 DNA reads TGTGCCAGCAGCCCCGGGACAGGGAAAGATACGCAGTATTTT. Encoded protein: CASSPGTGKDTQYF.

CDR3 sequence (DNA): TGTGCCAGCAGCTTAGATAGGGGCCGCTACAATGAGCAGTTCTTC. Its protein is CASSLDRGRYNEQFF. The chain combines TRBV11-3 with TRBJ2-1, with TRBD1 as a possible D gene (5 bases). Trimming removed 0 bases at V and 3 bases at J, with 9 bases between. CDR1 SGHNT and CDR2 YENEEA come from the germline V gene. The CDR3 totals 15 residues.

The chain couples TRBV5-1 to TRBJ2-2, with D perhaps TRBD1 (5 bases). This CDR3 is built from 24 residues. V was cut by 4 bases and J by 2 bases, with 39 bases left in between. Germline CDR1 SGHRS, CDR2 YFSETQ. The CDR3 region is CASSRTRRGVVLDSPKVNTGELFF. CDR3 DNA: TGCGCCAGCAGCCGAACCCGAAGAGGTGTCGTCCTAGACAGTCCCAAAGTAAACACCGGGGAGCTGTTTTTT.

The chain couples TRBV3-1 (or the pseudogene TRBV3-2) to TRBJ1-1; no firm D call. The CDR3 extends over 13 amino acids. Germline CDR1 and CDR2: LGHDT and YNNKEL (reference sequence). Trimming left V 6 bases short and J 1 base short, with 9 bases between. CDR3: CASSSFSNTEAFF. The CDR3 bases are TGTGCCAGCAGTTCCTTTTCGAACACTGAAGCTTTCTTT.

This clone has just a few counts. The chain employs TRBV11-2 and TRBJ2-3, with 13 bases aligning to TRBD2. Germline CDR1 reads SGHAT; CDR2 reads FQNNGV. The CDR3 totals 19 residues. V trimming: 0 bases; J trimming: 1 base; junction bases outside the gene matches: 7. DNA of the CDR3: TGTGCCAGCAGCTTAGATCTAAGTACTAGCGGGGGGGGCACAGATACGCAGTATTTT. This codes for CASSLDLSTSGGGTDTQYF.

The V gene is TRBV5-6, the J gene TRBJ1-6, with D hard to call. Germline CDR1 reads SGHDT; CDR2 reads YYEEEE. The CDR3 covers 16 residues. The ends were cut back, 2 bases at V and 5 bases at J, with 14 bases in the middle. The CDR3: CASSFRSAANNSPLHF. The CDR3 DNA reads TGTGCCAGCAGCTTCCGGTCTGCAGCGAATAATTCACCCCTCCACTTT.

This clone has just a few counts. The V gene is TRBV4-1, the J gene TRBJ1-2; D may be TRBD1 (5 bases). Trimming removed 1 base at V and 2 bases at J, with 14 bases between. The CDR3 is 16 residues long. Looked up from germline, CDR1 is MGHRA and CDR2 is YSYEKL. DNA of the CDR3: TGCGCCAGCAGCCAAGCTTTGACAGCCCCCAACTATGGCTACACCTTC. Encoded protein: CASSQALTAPNYGYTF.

The chain recombines TRBV19 with TRBJ1-4; D is undetermined. Trimming took off 3 bases at V and 0 bases at J, with 5 bases between the two ends. The length of the CDR3 is 14 residues. Germline CDR1 LNHDA, CDR2 SQIVND (reference sequence). This CDR3 is CASSISATNEKLFF. The DNA for the CDR3 is TGTGCCAGTAGTATTTCCGCAACTAATGAAAAACTGTTTTTT.